The T cell receptor (beta chain) under discussion was sequenced for a study of shared clonotypes between healthy human individuals. Study information: Per donor, CD8 memory used one plate, CD8 naive used two, CD4 memory used three and CD4 naive used three.

Splitting of each subset's genomic DNA was done evenly across several immunoSEQ plates. Method: immunoSEQ multiplex PCR; TCRdb's copy keeps in-frame clones and lacks some. The sample records millions of clones, less than 95% being singletons. A word on this clone: The antigen is not known.

Study-wide points: Rarefaction gave evidence that sorted-subset sequencing remained incomplete despite large depth.

CD45RO-negative, CCR7-positively selected cells formed the naive CD8 fraction, excluding terminally differentiated effector memory CD45RA+ cells. The donors, healthy adults who were HIV-negative, had experienced no recent acute infections or vaccinations. The receptor comes from a man aged 18 to 30 in good health. The sequencing sample was made of naive CD8+ T cells sorted from blood.

The CDR3 protein is CASSQETGGWGNQPQHF. In nucleotides, the CDR3 is TGCGCCAGCAGCCAAGAGACAGGGGGATGGGGCAATCAGCCCCAGCATTTT. J is TRBJ1-5 and V is TRBV4-3; 9 bases fit TRBD1. The V and J ends lost 0 bases and 2 bases, in that order; junction bases with no gene match: 5. Per germline, CDR1 LGHNA and CDR2 YSLEER. The length of the CDR3 is 17 residues.